The entry below describes one TCR beta chain. Its antigen is not identified. The germline V gene has CDR1 SGHNT and CDR2 YENEEA. The junction had 0 bases not matched to a gene; V was cut back by 5 bases and J by 3 bases. The CDR3 extends over 14 amino acids. The data originate from a study of OX40 agonist ivuxolimab in advanced cancers. Study at large: Patients assigned to dose escalation were diagnosed with hepatocellular carcinoma, melanoma, renal cell or head and neck cancer. Of mixed ages from about 23 to 90 and averaging approximately 60 years, the group was about 80% male.

The study, taken as a whole, reports: In CD8+ T cells, expanded clones were on average more numerous than in CD4+.

Assay used: immunoSEQ multiplex PCR; TCRdb lists only in-frame clones, some missing. The sample has 130,000 or so clones, roughly 91% seen once. The genes are TRBV11-3 and TRBJ2-3; 12 nucleotides agree with TRBD2. This receptor was identified in an adult with an advanced solid tumor such as melanoma, head and neck, liver or kidney cancer. Sequenced material: CD4+ or CD8+ T cells sorted from blood, taken in a trial of the OX40 agonist ivuxolimab. CDR3 loop: CASSTSGGTDTQYF. The CDR3, as DNA: TGTGCCAGCAGCACTAGCGGGGGGACAGATACGCAGTATTTT.